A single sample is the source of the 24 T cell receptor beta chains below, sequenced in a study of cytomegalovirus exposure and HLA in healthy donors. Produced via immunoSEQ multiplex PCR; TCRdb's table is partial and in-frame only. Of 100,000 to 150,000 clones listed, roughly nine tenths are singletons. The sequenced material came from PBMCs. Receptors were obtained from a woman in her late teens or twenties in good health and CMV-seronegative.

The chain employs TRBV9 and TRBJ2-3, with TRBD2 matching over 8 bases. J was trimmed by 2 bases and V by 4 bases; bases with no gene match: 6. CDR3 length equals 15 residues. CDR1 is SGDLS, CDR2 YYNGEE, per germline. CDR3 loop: CASSTTSGDTDTQYF. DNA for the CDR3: TGTGCCAGCAGCACCACTAGCGGAGACACAGATACGCAGTATTTT. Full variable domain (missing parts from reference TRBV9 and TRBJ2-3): DSGVTQTPKHLITATGQRVTLRCSPRSGDLSVYWYQQSLDQGLQFLIQYYNGEERAKGNILERFSAQQFPDLHSELNLSSLELGDSALYFCASSTTSGDTDTQYFGPGTRLTVL.

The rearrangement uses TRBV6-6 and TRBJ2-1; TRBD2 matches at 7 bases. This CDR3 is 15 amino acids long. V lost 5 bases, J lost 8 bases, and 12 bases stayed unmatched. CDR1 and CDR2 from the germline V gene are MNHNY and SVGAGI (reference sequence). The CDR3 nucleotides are TGTGCCAGCAGTCAAAGCGGGGCGGCTACCTATGAGCAGTTCTTC. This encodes CASSQSGAATYEQFF.

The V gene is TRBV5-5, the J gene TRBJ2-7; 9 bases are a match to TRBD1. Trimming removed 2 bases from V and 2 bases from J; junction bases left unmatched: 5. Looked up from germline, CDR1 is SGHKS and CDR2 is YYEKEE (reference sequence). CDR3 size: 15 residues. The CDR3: CASSFSGTGPYEQYV. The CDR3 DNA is TGTGCCAGCAGCTTTTCCGGGACAGGGCCCTACGAGCAGTACGTC.

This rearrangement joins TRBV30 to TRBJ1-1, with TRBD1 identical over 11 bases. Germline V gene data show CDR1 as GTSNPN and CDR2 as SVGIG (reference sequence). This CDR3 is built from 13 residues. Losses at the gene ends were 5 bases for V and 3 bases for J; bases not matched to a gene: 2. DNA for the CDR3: TGTGCCTGGCAGGGACAGGGGGACACTGAAGCTTTCTTT. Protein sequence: CAWQGQGDTEAFF.

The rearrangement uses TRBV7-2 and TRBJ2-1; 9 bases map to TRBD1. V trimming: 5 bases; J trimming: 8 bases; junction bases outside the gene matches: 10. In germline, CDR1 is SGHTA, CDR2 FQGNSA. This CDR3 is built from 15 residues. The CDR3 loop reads CASSPRDRVIYEQFF. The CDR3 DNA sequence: TGTGCCAGCAGCCCAAGGGACAGGGTCATATATGAGCAGTTCTTC.

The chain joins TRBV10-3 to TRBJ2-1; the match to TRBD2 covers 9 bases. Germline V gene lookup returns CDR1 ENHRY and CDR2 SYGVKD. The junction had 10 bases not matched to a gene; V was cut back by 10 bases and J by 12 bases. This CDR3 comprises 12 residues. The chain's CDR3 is CARIAGDPGQFF. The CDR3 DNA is TGTGCCAGAATAGCGGGGGACCCCGGGCAGTTCTTC.

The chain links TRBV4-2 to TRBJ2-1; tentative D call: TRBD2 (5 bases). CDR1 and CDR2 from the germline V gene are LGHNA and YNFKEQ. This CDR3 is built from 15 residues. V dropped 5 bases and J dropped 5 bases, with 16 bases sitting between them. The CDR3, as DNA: TGTGCCAGCAGCGCGAGATGGAGCGGCGACAATGAGCAGTTCTTC. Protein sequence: CASSARWSGDNEQFF.

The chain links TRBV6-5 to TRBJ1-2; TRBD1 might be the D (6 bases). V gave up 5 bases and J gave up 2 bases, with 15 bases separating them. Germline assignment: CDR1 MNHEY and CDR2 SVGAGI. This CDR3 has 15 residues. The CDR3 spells CASSVRTAQNYGYTF. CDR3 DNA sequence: TGTGCCAGCAGTGTAAGGACAGCCCAGAACTATGGCTACACCTTC.

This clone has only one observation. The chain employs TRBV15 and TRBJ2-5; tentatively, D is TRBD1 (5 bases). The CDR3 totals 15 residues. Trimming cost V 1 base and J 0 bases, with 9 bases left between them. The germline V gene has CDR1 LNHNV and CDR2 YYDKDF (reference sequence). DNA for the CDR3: TGTGCCACCAGCAGAGGGGGCGGAGACCAAGAGACCCAGTACTTC. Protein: CATSRGGGDQETQYF.

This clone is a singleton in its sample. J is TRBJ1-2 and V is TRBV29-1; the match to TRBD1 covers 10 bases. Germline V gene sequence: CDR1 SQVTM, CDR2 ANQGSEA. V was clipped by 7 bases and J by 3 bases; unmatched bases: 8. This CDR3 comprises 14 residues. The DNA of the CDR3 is TGCAGCGCCTACTCGGGACAGGGGCACTATGGCTACACCTTC. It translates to CSAYSGQGHYGYTF.

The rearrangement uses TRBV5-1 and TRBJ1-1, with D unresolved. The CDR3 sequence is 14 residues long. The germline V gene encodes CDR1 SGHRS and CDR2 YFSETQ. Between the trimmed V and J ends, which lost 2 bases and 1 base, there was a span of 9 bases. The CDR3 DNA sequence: TGCGCCAGCAGCTTCTCACAGCAGAACACTGAAGCTTTCTTT. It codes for CASSFSQQNTEAFF.

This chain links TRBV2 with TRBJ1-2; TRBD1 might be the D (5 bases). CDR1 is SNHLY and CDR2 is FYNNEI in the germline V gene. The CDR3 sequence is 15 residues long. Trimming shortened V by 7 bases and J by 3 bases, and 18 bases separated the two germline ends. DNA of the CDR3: TGTGCCAGCACCGATTCGGCAGGGTTTTACTATGGCTACACCTTC. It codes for CASTDSAGFYYGYTF.

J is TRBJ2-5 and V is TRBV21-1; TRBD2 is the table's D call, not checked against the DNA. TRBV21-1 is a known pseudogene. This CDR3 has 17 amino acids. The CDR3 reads CASSKIHRRGLEETQYF. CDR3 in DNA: TGTGCCAGCAGCAAAATCCACAGGAGGGGATTAGAAGAGACCCAGTACTTC.

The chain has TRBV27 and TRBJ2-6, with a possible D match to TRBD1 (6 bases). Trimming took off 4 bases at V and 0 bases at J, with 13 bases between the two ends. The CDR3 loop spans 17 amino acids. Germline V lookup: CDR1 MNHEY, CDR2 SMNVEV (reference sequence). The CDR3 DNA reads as TGTGCCAGCAGTTCTTTAGGACAGAGCTCTGGGGCCAACGTCCTGACTTTC. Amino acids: CASSSLGQSSGANVLTF. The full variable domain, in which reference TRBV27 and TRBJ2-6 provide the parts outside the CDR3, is EAQVTQNPRYLITVTGKKLTVTCSQNMNHEYMSWYRQDPGLGLRQIYYSMNVEVTDKGDVPEGYKVSRKEKRNFPLILESPSPNQTSLYFCASSSLGQSSGANVLTFGAGSRLTVL.

The CDR3 coding sequence is TGTGCCAGCAGTCAAGGGTATGGACTAGTCACCGGGGAGCTGTTTTTT. Its translation is CASSQGYGLVTGELFF. V usage is TRBV27 and J usage is TRBJ2-2; 7 bases align to TRBD2. CDR1 and CDR2 (germline): MNHEY, SMNVEV (reference sequence). This CDR3 has 16 residues. The ends lost 5 bases at V and 4 bases at J; junction bases unmatched: 10.

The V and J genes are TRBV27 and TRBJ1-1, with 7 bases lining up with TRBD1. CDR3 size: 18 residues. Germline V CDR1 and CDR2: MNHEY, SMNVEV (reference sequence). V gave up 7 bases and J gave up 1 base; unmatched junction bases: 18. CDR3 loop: CASILLTPLGQKNTEAFF. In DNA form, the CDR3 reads TGTGCCAGCATATTACTAACGCCCTTGGGACAGAAGAACACTGAAGCTTTCTTT.

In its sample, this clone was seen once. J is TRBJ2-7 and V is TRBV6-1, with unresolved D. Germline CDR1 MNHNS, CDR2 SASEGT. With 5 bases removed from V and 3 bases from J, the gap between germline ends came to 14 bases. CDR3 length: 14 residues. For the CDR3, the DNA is TGTGCCAGCAGTCGAATGGGCAGCCGCTACGAGCAGTACGTC. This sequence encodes CASSRMGSRYEQYV.

The CDR3 sequence is CASSPGSHTEAFF. Written as DNA, the CDR3 is TGTGCCAGCAGCCCCGGTAGTCACACTGAAGCTTTCTTT. The chain joins TRBV11-3 to TRBJ1-1, with D uncertain. Trimming shortened V by 5 bases and J by 3 bases, and 10 bases separated the two germline ends. Germline CDR1 reads SGHNT; CDR2 reads YENEEA. CDR3 length equals 13 residues.

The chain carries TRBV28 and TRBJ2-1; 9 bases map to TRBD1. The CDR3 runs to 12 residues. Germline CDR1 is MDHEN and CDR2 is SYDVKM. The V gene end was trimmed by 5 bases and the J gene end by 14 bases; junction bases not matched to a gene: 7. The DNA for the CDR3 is TGTGCCAGCAGTACTACAGGGGGCGTTGAGTTCTTC. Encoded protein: CASSTTGGVEFF. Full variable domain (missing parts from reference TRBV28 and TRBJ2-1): DVKVTQSSRYLVKRTGEKVFLECVQDMDHENMFWYRQDPGLGLRLIYFSYDVKMKEKGDIPEGYSVSREKKERFSLILESASTNQTSMYLCASSTTGGVEFFGPGTRLTVL.

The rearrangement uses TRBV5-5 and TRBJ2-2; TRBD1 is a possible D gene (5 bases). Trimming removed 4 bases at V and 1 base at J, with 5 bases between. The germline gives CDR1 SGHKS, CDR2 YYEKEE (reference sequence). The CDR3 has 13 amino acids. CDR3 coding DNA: TGTGCCAGCAGCAGGGGGAACACCGGGGAGCTGTTTTTT. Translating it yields CASSRGNTGELFF.

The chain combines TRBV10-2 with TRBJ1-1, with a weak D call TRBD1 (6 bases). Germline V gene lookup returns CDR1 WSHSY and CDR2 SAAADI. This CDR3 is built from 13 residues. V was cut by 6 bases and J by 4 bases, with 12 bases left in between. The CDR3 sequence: CASRRGKGTEAFF. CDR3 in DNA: TGCGCCAGCAGGAGGGGGAAAGGCACTGAAGCTTTCTTT.

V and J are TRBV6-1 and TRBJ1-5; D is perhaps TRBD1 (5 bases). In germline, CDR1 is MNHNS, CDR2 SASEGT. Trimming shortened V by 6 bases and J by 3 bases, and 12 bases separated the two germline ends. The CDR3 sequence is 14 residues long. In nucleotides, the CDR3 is TGTGCCAGCAGAAGGGGTGGAGACAATCAGCCCCAGCATTTT. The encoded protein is CASRRGGDNQPQHF.

CDR3 protein: CASSLGQNTGELFF. CDR3 coding DNA: TGTGCCAGCAGCTTAGGACAGAACACCGGGGAGCTGTTTTTT. The chain uses TRBV11-3 and TRBJ2-2; no reliable D call. The CDR3 is 14 amino acids. Trimming stripped 1 base from V and 1 base from J, with 4 bases between. Germline CDR1 reads SGHNT; CDR2 reads YENEEA.

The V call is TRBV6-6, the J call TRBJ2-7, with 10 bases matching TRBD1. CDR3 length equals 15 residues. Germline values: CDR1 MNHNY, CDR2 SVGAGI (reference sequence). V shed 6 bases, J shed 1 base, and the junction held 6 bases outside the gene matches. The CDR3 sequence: CASRPGQGGSYEQYF. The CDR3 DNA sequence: TGTGCCAGCAGGCCCGGACAGGGGGGTTCCTACGAGCAGTACTTC.